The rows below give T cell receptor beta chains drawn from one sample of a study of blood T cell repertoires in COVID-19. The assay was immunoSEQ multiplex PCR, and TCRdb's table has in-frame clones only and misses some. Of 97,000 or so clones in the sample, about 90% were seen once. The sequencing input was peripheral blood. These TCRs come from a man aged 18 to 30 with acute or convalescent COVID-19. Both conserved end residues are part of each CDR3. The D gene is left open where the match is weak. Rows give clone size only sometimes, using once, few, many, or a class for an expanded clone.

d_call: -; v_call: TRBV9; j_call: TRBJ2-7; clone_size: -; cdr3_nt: TGTGCCAGTTCCCGGGGGTCTTCCTACGAGCAGTACTTC; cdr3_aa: CASSRGSSYEQYF
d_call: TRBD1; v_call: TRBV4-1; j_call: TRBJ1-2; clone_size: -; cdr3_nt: TGCGCCAGCAGCCGGGACAGCCAGGGTAATGGCTACACCTTC; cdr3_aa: CASSRDSQGNGYTF
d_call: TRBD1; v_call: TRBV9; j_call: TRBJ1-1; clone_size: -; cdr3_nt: TGTGCCAGCAGCGGATACGGGACAGGGGCCCTTGAAGCTTTCTTT; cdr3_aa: CASSGYGTGALEAFF
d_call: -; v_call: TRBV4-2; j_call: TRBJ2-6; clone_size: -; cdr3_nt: TGTGCCAGCAGAGGGGCCTCTGGGGCCAACGTCCTGACTTTC; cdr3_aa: CASRGASGANVLTF
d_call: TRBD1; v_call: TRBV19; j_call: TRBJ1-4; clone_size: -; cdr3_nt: TGTGCCAGTAGTATTAACACAGGGGAAGCTAATGAAAAACTGTTTTTT; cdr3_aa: CASSINTGEANEKLFF
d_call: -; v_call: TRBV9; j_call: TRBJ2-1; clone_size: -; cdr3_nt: TGTGCCAGCAGCGTAGTAATAGCTGGGGAGCAGTTCTTC; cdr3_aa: CASSVVIAGEQFF
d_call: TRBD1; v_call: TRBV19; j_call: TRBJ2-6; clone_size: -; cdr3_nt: TGTGCCAGTAGTTCCCCGACAGGGAATCCCTTCTTCGGGGCCAACGTCCTGACTTTC; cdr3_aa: CASSSPTGNPFFGANVLTF
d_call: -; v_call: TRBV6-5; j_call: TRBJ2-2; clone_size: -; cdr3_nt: TGTGCCAGCATCACAGCCCACACCGGGGAGCTGTTTTTT; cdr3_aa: CASITAHTGELFF
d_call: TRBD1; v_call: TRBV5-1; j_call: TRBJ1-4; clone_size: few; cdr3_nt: TGCGCCAGCAGCCAATTCGGACAGGGGGCTGGTGAAAAACTGTTTTTT; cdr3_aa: CASSQFGQGAGEKLFF
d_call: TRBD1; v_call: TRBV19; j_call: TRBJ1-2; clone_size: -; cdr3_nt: TGTGCCACCACCTTAGGACAGGGCAACTATGGCTACACCTTC; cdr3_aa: CATTLGQGNYGYTF
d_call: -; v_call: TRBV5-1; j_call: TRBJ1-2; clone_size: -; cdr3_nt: TGCGCCAGCAGCCCCCCCTCCTTTGACTATGGCTACACCTTC; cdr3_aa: CASSPPSFDYGYTF
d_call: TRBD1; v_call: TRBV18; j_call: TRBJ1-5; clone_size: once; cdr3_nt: TGTGCCAGCTCTCTTACCATGGGCAGGGGGTCCATGCAGCCCCAGCATTTT; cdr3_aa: CASSLTMGRGSMQPQHF
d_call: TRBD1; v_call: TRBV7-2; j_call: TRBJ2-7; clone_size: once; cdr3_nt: TGTGCCAGCAGCTTGTACAGGGGCTCCTACGAGCAGTACTTC; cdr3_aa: CASSLYRGSYEQYF
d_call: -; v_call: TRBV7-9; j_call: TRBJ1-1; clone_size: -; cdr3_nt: TGTGCCAGCAGCCATACGGACAGTATGAACACTGAAGCTTTCTTT; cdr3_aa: CASSHTDSMNTEAFF
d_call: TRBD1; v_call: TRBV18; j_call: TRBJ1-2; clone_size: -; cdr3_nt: TGTGCCAGCTCACCACCGCTGGGGACAGGGGACTATGGCTACACCTTC; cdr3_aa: CASSPPLGTGDYGYTF
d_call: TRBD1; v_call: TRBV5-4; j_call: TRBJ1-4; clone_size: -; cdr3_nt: TGTGCCAGCAGCGTGACGACAGGGGCTAATGAAAAACTGTTTTTT; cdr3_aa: CASSVTTGANEKLFF
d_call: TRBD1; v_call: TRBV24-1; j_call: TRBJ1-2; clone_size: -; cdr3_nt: TGTGCCACCAGTGATCAAGGGACAGGGACTAACTATGGCTACACCTTC; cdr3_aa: CATSDQGTGTNYGYTF
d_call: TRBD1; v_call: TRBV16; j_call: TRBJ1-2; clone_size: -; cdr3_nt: TGTGCCAGCAGCCCGGGACAGGGCTATGGCTACACCTTC; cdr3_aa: CASSPGQGYGYTF
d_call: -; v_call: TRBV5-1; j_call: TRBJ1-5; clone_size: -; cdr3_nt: TGCGCCAGCAGCTTGGGGCTCAATCAGCCCCAGCATTTT; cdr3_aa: CASSLGLNQPQHF
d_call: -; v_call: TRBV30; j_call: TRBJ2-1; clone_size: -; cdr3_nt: TGTGCCTGGAGTGTTTCAGGGGCCAATGAGCAGTTCTTC; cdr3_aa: CAWSVSGANEQFF
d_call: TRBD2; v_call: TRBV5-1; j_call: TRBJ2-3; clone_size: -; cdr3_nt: TGCGCCAGCAGCTTGCGCGGGAGTTTATCCACAGATACGCAGTATTTT; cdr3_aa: CASSLRGSLSTDTQYF
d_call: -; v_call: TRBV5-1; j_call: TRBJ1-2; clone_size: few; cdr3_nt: TGCGCCAGCAGCCCCCCGAGTGTTGATGGCTACACCTTC; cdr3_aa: CASSPPSVDGYTF
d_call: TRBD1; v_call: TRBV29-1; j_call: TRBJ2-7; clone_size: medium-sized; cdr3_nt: TGCAGCGTTGAAGTCCGGGACAGCCCCTACGAGCAGTACTTC; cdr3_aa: CSVEVRDSPYEQYF
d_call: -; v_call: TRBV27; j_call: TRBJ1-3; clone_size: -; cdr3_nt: TGTGCCAGCAGTTTAGCTGGACAGCGTGCAAACACCATATATTTT; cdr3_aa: CASSLAGQRANTIYF
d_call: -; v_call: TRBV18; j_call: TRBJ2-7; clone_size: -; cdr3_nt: TGTGCCAGCTCACGAATAGGCGGGACGGGGTACGAGCAGTACTTC; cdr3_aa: CASSRIGGTGYEQYF
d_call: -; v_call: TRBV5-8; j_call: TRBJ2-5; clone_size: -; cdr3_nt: TGTGCCAGCAGCCCGGAGGGCCGGAAGACCCAGTACTTC; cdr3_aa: CASSPEGRKTQYF
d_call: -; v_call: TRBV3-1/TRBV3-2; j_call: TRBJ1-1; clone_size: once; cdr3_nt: TGTGCCAGCAGTTTTTACTTGGACACTGAAGCTTTCTTT; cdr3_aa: CASSFYLDTEAFF
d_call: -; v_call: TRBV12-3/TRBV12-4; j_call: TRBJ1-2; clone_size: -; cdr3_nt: TGTGCCAGCACGCGGGTTATCTCGAATGGCTACACCTTC; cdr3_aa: CASTRVISNGYTF
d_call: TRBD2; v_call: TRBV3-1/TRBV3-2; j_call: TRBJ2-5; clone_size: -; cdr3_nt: TGTGCCAGCAGCCTCCGGACTAGCGGGGGGGCCGAGACCCAGTACTTC; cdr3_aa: CASSLRTSGGAETQYF
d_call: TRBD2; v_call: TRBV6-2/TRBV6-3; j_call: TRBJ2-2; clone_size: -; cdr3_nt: TGTGCCAGCAGTTGGACTAGAACCGGGGAGCTGTTTTTT; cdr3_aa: CASSWTRTGELFF